These 22 T cell receptor beta chains share one sample of origin, sequenced in a study of cytomegalovirus exposure and HLA in healthy donors. Use of 60 Vbeta and 13 Jbeta primers characterized the PCR. The method was immunoSEQ multiplex PCR; TCRdb's version includes in-frame clones alone and lacks a portion of them. The repertoire holds around 100,000 clones, with 84% as singletons. The sample comprised PBMCs. All receptors derive from a woman aged 18 to 35 in good health and CMV-seropositive.

For this clone: The DNA is omitted, as the CDR3 cannot be located on it reliably, and the CDR3 follows TCRdb's listing. The rearrangement uses TRBV28 and TRBJ1-5; the D call of TRBD1 is as the table states it, not checked on the DNA. The germline CDR1 and CDR2 sequences are MDHEN and SYDVKM. Inclusive of both ends, the CDR3 amounts to 14 amino acids. CDR3 sequence: CASSYRQGISPSIF.

J is TRBJ2-7 and V is TRBV6-5, with TRBD1 as a possible D gene (6 bases). The V and J ends lost 7 bases and 1 base respectively, with 11 bases between them. From germline, CDR1 is MNHEY and CDR2 SVGAGI. The CDR3 runs 13 residues. The CDR3, as DNA: TGTGCCAGCAAGAGAGGACAGTCCTACGAGCAGTACTTC. It specifies CASKRGQSYEQYF.

This clone has just one count. The chain recombines TRBV14 with TRBJ1-1; TRBD1 is a possible D gene (6 bases). V lost 0 bases, J lost 0 bases, and 14 bases lay in between. Germline CDR1 SGHDN, CDR2 FVKESK. There are 17 residues in the CDR3. DNA for the CDR3: TGTGCCAGCAGCCAAGATCTCTGGCGGACAGTGAACACTGAAGCTTTCTTT. Translating it yields CASSQDLWRTVNTEAFF.

J is TRBJ1-4 and V is TRBV7-6, with 10 bases fitting TRBD1. Germline CDR1 reads SGHVS; CDR2 reads FNYEAQ. This CDR3 contains 14 residues. With V trimmed by 4 bases and J by 6 bases, 2 bases remained unmatched. CDR3 nucleotides: TGTGCCAGCAGCTCCGGGACAGGGGATGAAAAACTGTTTTTT. Protein product: CASSSGTGDEKLFF.

The chain combines TRBV28 with TRBJ2-7, with 9 bases aligning to TRBD1. Germline trimming cut 4 bases from V and 6 bases from J; bases unmatched to any gene: 7. The CDR3 extends over 14 amino acids. Germline V lookup: CDR1 MDHEN, CDR2 SYDVKM. CDR3 protein: CASSSGTGSGEQYF. The CDR3, as DNA: TGTGCCAGCAGTTCCGGGACAGGGTCGGGCGAGCAGTACTTC.

The chain joins TRBV7-8 to TRBJ2-2, with D perhaps matching TRBD1 (5 bases). The germline V gene has CDR1 SGHVS and CDR2 FQNEAQ. The CDR3 sequence is 16 residues long. The V end was cut by 5 bases, the J end by 5 bases, with 18 bases between. The CDR3 nucleotides read TGTGCCAGCAGCACCTGGCGCAGGGCGGTAACCGGGGAGCTGTTTTTT. Amino acids: CASSTWRRAVTGELFF.

V is TRBV6-5 and J is TRBJ2-3; 7 nucleotides agree with TRBD2. Germline V gives CDR1 MNHEY, CDR2 SVGAGI. V was clipped by 2 bases and J by 3 bases; unmatched bases: 8. The CDR3 length is 16 residues. CDR3 amino acids: CASSYGRASGTDTQYF. The CDR3 nucleotides read TGTGCCAGCAGTTACGGGAGGGCTTCCGGTACAGATACGCAGTATTTT.

The gene calls are TRBV6-5 and TRBJ1-2; TRBD1 matches 9 bases. Looked up from germline, CDR1 is MNHEY and CDR2 is SVGAGI. The CDR3 spans 15 residues. Trimming took 3 bases from V and 6 from J; bases not matched to a gene: 8. CDR3 in DNA: TGTGCCAGCAGTTATCTGCCCGGGACAGGGAATGGCTACACCTTC. This sequence encodes CASSYLPGTGNGYTF.

The V and J genes are TRBV2 and TRBJ1-5; D remains unclear. CDR3 length: 15 amino acids. The germline V and J ends were trimmed by 4 bases and 5 bases, with 15 bases remaining between them. Per germline, CDR1 SNHLY and CDR2 FYNNEI. In DNA, the CDR3 is TGTGCCAGCAGTGGGACCGGAGGGTTCGATCAGCCCCAGCATTTT. Residues: CASSGTGGFDQPQHF.

The chain links TRBV7-4 to TRBJ2-1; 8 positions match TRBD2. Germline loops: CDR1 SGHVT, CDR2 SQSDAQ. V shed 0 bases and J 9 bases; nucleotides not matched to a gene: 7. The CDR3 consists of 15 residues. The CDR3 spells CASSLACGGTGEQFF. CDR3 sequence (DNA): TGTGCCAGCAGCTTAGCTTGCGGGGGGACCGGTGAGCAGTTCTTC.

The chain uses TRBV7-3 and TRBJ1-1, with 10 bases identical to TRBD1. J gave up 10 bases and V 5 bases, and 4 bases lay outside the gene matches. Germline V CDR1 and CDR2: SGHTA, FQGTGA. This CDR3 is built from 12 residues. The CDR3: CASSPDRGRAFF. CDR3 nucleotides: TGTGCCAGCAGCCCCGACAGGGGGCGAGCTTTCTTT. The whole variable domain, remainder taken from reference TRBV7-3 and TRBJ1-1, is GAGVSQTPSNKVTEKGKYVELRCDPISGHTALYWYRQSLGQGPEFLIYFQGTGAADDSGLPNDRFFAVRPEGSVSTLKIQRTERGDSAVYLCASSPDRGRAFFGQGTRLTVV.

The rearrangement uses TRBV7-2 and TRBJ1-2; D gene ambiguous. Germline CDR1 SGHTA, CDR2 FQGNSA. V lost 5 bases to trimming and J lost 5 bases, with 9 bases between them. The CDR3 consists of 12 residues. The CDR3 spells CASSRTGYGYTF. The CDR3 DNA is TGTGCCAGCAGCCGGACGGGGTATGGCTACACCTTC.

V and J are TRBV5-1 and TRBJ2-2; 10 positions agree with TRBD1. Per germline, CDR1 SGHRS and CDR2 YFSETQ. This CDR3 comprises 16 residues. After removal of 1 base from V and 6 bases from J, the junction contained 6 bases not matched to a gene. DNA of the CDR3: TGCGCCAGCAGCTTGCCGCGGACAGGGGGTGCCGGGGAGCTGTTTTTT. Its translation is CASSLPRTGGAGELFF.

This clone is a singleton in its sample. The chain carries TRBV11-2 and TRBJ1-1; possibly TRBD1 for D (6 bases). Germline assignment: CDR1 SGHAT and CDR2 FQNNGV. The CDR3 sequence is 17 residues long. Trimming took 7 bases from V and 0 from J, leaving 21 bases between them. CDR3 sequence: CASTQSGAGVMNTEAFF. In DNA form, the CDR3 reads TGTGCCAGCACCCAGAGTGGGGCAGGGGTCATGAACACTGAAGCTTTCTTT.

V gene TRBV9 combines with J gene TRBJ2-3, with 7 bases that match TRBD2. There are 17 residues in the CDR3. CDR1 and CDR2 (germline): SGDLS, YYNGEE. Trimming at V came to 0 bases and at J to 8 bases, leaving 15 bases not matched to a gene. The CDR3 coding sequence is TGTGCCAGCAGCGTAGTTCCGCTCTCCACGGGAGGTGGTACGCAGTATTTT. It codes for CASSVVPLSTGGGTQYF.

The rearrangement links TRBV15 to TRBJ2-2, with 11 bases aligning to TRBD2. The CDR3 has 20 residues. In germline, CDR1 is LNHNV, CDR2 YYDKDF (reference sequence). Trimming at V came to 1 base and at J to 2 bases, leaving 12 bases not matched to a gene. CDR3 coding DNA: TGTGCCACCAGCAGAGGCCTTCGCGCTAGCGGGGGGATTAACACCGGGGAGCTGTTTTTT. Translation: CATSRGLRASGGINTGELFF.

This chain joins TRBV6-5 and TRBJ2-1; 9 bases agree with TRBD2. The trim removed 2 bases at V and 15 bases at J, leaving 14 bases unmatched. The CDR3 sequence is 15 residues long. The germline V gene encodes CDR1 MNHEY and CDR2 SVGAGI. CDR3 sequence (DNA): TGTGCCAGCAGTTACGCTGCGGGGGGGACCTACACTCTGTTCTTC. Translated: CASSYAAGGTYTLFF.

This clone was observed a few times. The rearrangement joins TRBV5-6 to TRBJ2-3, with D hard to call. Germline V gene lookup returns CDR1 SGHDT and CDR2 YYEEEE. V was trimmed by 4 bases and J by 2 bases, leaving 17 bases between them. The CDR3 totals 16 residues. CDR3 in DNA: TGTGCCAGCAGCCCTTCGCCCAGTGCAGACACAGATACGCAGTATTTT. It encodes CASSPSPSADTDTQYF.

V and J are TRBV19 and TRBJ1-1; possible D gene TRBD1, 6 bases. From germline, CDR1 is LNHDA and CDR2 SQIVND (reference sequence). V was clipped by 6 bases and J by 4 bases, with 9 bases between them. The CDR3 is 12 amino acids. The CDR3 loop is CASSGTSTEAFF. The CDR3 DNA sequence: TGTGCCAGTAGCGGGACATCCACTGAAGCTTTCTTT.

CDR3: CASSSRTGGYQPQHF. CDR3 DNA sequence: TGTGCCAGCAGTTCTAGGACAGGGGGCTATCAGCCCCAGCATTTT. This chain links TRBV28 with TRBJ1-5; 11 positions match TRBD1. Germline-derived CDR1 and CDR2 are MDHEN and SYDVKM. The V segment lost 4 bases and the J segment 5 bases; nucleotides outside the gene matches: 4. This CDR3 is 15 amino acids long.

This clone was seen once. The V call is TRBV30, the J call TRBJ2-1, with TRBD1 identical over 8 bases. CDR3 length equals 14 residues. The trim removed 4 bases at V and 7 bases at J, leaving 9 bases unmatched. Germline-derived CDR1 and CDR2 are GTSNPN and SVGIG (reference sequence). The CDR3 region has the DNA TGTGCCTGGATGGCGGACAGGGTATGGAATGAGCAGTTCTTC. This gives the protein CAWMADRVWNEQFF.

This clone qualifies as large (0.1 to 1%). V and J are TRBV7-6 and TRBJ1-1; D uncertain. This CDR3 spans 14 amino acids. Deletions cut 1 base from V and 3 bases from J, with 9 bases between. CDR1 and CDR2 (germline): SGHVS, FNYEAQ. CDR3 nucleotide sequence: TGTGCCAGCAGCTTAGAAGCTGGGCACACTGAAGCTTTCTTT. It codes for CASSLEAGHTEAFF.